Listed below are T cell receptor beta chains from one sample, sequenced in a study of blood T cells in healthy people across ages. TCRdb analysed the 5' RACE reads with MiXCR anew, one entry per CDR3 protein. The sample yields some 750,000 distinct CDR3 sequences, about 24% seen once. The sequenced sample consisted of blood. The receptors were gathered from a man aged 65 to 79 in good health. The CDR3 runs from the conserved cysteine through the conserved F or W. Each record gives: V gene, J gene, CDR3 length, D gene, clone size, CDR3 DNA, CDR3 protein. The D gene is left open where the match is weak. Clone size is shown for a subset of rows, as once, few, many or a class of expanded clone.

>TRBV7-8|TRBJ1-6|15|TRBD1|few
TGTGCCAGCAGCCAGGACAGGGGTTGGAATTCACCCCTCCACTTT
CASSQDRGWNSPLHF
>TRBV24-1|TRBJ2-3|16|TRBD2|-
TGTGCCACCAGTGATTTGGGCGGGGGGTCCAGAGATACGCAGTATTTT
CATSDLGGGSRDTQYF
>TRBV7-8|TRBJ1-2|14|-|few
TGTGCCAGCAGCCCCGGACCGTCTGTGAGTGGCTACACCTTC
CASSPGPSVSGYTF
>TRBV27|TRBJ1-2|12|TRBD1|few
TGTGCCACCCGCGACAGGGCCTATGGCTACACCTTC
CATRDRAYGYTF
>TRBV3-1|TRBJ2-7|13|-|-
TGTGCCAGCAGCCCTCCCCCACACTACGAGCAGTACTTC
CASSPPPHYEQYF
>TRBV30|TRBJ1-2|13|-|-
TGTGCCTGGAGTATGGGGATCGGCTATGGCCACACCTTC
CAWSMGIGYGHTF
>TRBV7-8|TRBJ2-3|12|-|-
TGTGCCAGCAGCTTGGACTGGTATACGCAGTATTTT
CASSLDWYTQYF
>TRBV7-6|TRBJ2-7|17|-|-
TGTGCCAGCAGCTTAGTGGGGTGGGATGTGGGCACCTACGAGCAGTACTTC
CASSLVGWDVGTYEQYF
>TRBV7-2|TRBJ2-5|13|-|few
TGTGCCAGCAGCGTGACTAGGTCGGAGACCCAGTACTTC
CASSVTRSETQYF
>TRBV14|TRBJ2-1|17|-|-
TGTGCCAGCAGCCAAGATCCCGGCCTCCCGGGTTACAATGAGCAGTTCTTC
CASSQDPGLPGYNEQFF
>TRBV13|TRBJ2-7|15|-|-
TGTGCCAGCAGCGAAACCGGGACGGGCTCCTACGAGCAGTACTTC
CASSETGTGSYEQYF
>TRBV12-3/TRBV12-4|TRBJ2-7|15|-|few
TGTGCCAGCAGTTTCGACAGGCGAGGGTCCTACGAGCAGTACTTC
CASSFDRRGSYEQYF
>TRBV7-9|TRBJ1-5|12|-|-
TGTGCCAGCAGCTTCTCTAATCAGCCCCAGGATTTT
CASSFSNQPQDF
>TRBV5-1|TRBJ1-1|15|-|few
TGCGCCAGCAGCTTCGGGGCCCGGGGGAACACTGAAGCTTTCTTT
CASSFGARGNTEAFF
>TRBV7-2|TRBJ2-1|13|-|-
TGTGCCAGCAGCCCGCAGCTAGAAAATGAGCAGTTCTTC
CASSPQLENEQFF
>TRBV6-6|TRBJ1-1|15|TRBD1|-
TGTGCCGGCGATCTCGGGACAGGGGGCTGGGTTGAAGCTTTCTTT
CAGDLGTGGWVEAFF
>TRBV7-9|TRBJ1-4|15|TRBD1|few
TGTGCCAGCAGCAAAGGACAGGGGGGTAATGAAAAACTGTTTTTT
CASSKGQGGNEKLFF
>TRBV18|TRBJ2-5|17|-|-
TGTGCCAGCTCACCACCGAGGGGCGGAGGTTACCAAGAGACCCAGTACTTC
CASSPPRGGGYQETQYF
>TRBV2|TRBJ2-5|13|-|-
TGTGCCAGCAGTCTTGACAGCAAAGAGACCCAGTACTTC
CASSLDSKETQYF
>TRBV6-5|TRBJ1-2|15|TRBD1|few
TGTGCCAGTAAAACCGGGACAGGGGGCGACTATGGCTACACCTTC
CASKTGTGGDYGYTF
>TRBV20-1|TRBJ2-1|11|TRBD2|-
TGCAGTGCTGGGGGGGGAAATGAGCAGTTCTTC
CSAGGGNEQFF
>TRBV3-1|TRBJ2-1|16|TRBD2|-
TGTGCCAGCAGCCAAGTCGGACTAGCGGGAGGGCGTGAGCAGTTCTTC
CASSQVGLAGGREQFF
>TRBV3-1|TRBJ1-2|12|-|-
TGTGCCAGCAGCCAACCACAGGATGGCTACACCTTC
CASSQPQDGYTF
>TRBV6-5|TRBJ2-3|14|-|few
TGTGCCAGCAGTTACGGGCATTCAGGCGATACGCAGTATTTT
CASSYGHSGDTQYF
>TRBV20-1|TRBJ2-1|14|TRBD2|few
TGCAGTGCCAAGACTAGCGGGAGCTACAATGAGCAGTTCTTC
CSAKTSGSYNEQFF
>TRBV29-1|TRBJ2-2|13|TRBD1|-
TGCAGCGTAGCCGGGACAGGGTCCGGGGAGCTGTTTTTT
CSVAGTGSGELFF
>TRBV5-4|TRBJ2-3|16|TRBD2|-
TGTGCCAGCAGCTTGGATAGCGGGACTAGCACAGATACGCAGTATTTT
CASSLDSGTSTDTQYF
>TRBV29-1|TRBJ2-3|14|-|few
TGCAGCGTTGAAGATAGGGTACGCACAGATACGCAGTATTTT
CSVEDRVRTDTQYF
>TRBV28|TRBJ1-5|12|-|few
TGTGCCAGCTTGCCAGCGAGTCAGCCCCAGCATTTT
CASLPASQPQHF
>TRBV5-1|TRBJ2-5|17|-|-
TGCGCCAGCAGCTTGTCCGGCGTCTACGTTAACCAAGAGACCCAGTACTTC
CASSLSGVYVNQETQYF
>TRBV29-1|TRBJ1-1|12|-|many
TGCAGCGCCGGAGAGGGGTGGGCTGAAGCTTTCTTT
CSAGEGWAEAFF
>TRBV11-2|TRBJ1-2|14|TRBD1|-
TGTGCCAGCAGCGAGGACAGGGGGCCCTATGGCTACACCTTC
CASSEDRGPYGYTF
>TRBV3-1|TRBJ1-5|14|-|-
TGTGCCAGCAGCCGGGGCCTAAGCGGTCAGCCCCAGCATTTT
CASSRGLSGQPQHF
>TRBV5-1|TRBJ2-5|12|-|-
TGCGCCAGCAGCGCGACGTCAGAGACCCAGTACTTC
CASSATSETQYF
>TRBV13|TRBJ2-7|11|-|many
TGTGCCAGCAGCTCAAATTACGAGCAGTACTTC
CASSSNYEQYF
>TRBV6-1|TRBJ2-6|14|-|few
TGTGCCAGCAGTGAGAGGGTCTTCGAAGGCGTCCTGACTTTC
CASSERVFEGVLTF
>TRBV5-1|TRBJ1-4|14|-|-
TGCGCCAGCAGCTTTTGGACTTCTAATGAAAAACTGTTTTTT
CASSFWTSNEKLFF
>TRBV29-1|TRBJ2-3|15|TRBD2|-
TGCAGCAAAACCTTAGCGGGAGGGAGCACAGATACGCAGTATTTT
CSKTLAGGSTDTQYF
>TRBV4-3|TRBJ2-2|16|TRBD2|-
TGCGCCAGCAGCCAAGATGGAGCGGGGGGGGCCGGGGAGCTGTTTTTT
CASSQDGAGGAGELFF
>TRBV11-2|TRBJ2-2|19|TRBD2|-
TGTGCCAGCAGCCAGACTTCCGGGACTAGCGGGAGACGAGACGGGGAGCTGTTTTTT
CASSQTSGTSGRRDGELFF
>TRBV29-1|TRBJ1-3|11|-|few
TGCAGCGTTAGAACTGGAAACACCATATATTTT
CSVRTGNTIYF
>TRBV5-1|TRBJ2-7|13|-|-
TGCGCCAGCAGCCGGGGAGTCTCCTACGAGCAGTACTTC
CASSRGVSYEQYF
>TRBV20-1|TRBJ1-4|15|-|-
TGCAGTGCTAACTCGGGACCGCTCCTTAATGAAAAACTGTTTTTT
CSANSGPLLNEKLFF
>TRBV12-3/TRBV12-4|TRBJ2-5|14|-|few
TGTGCCAGCAGGGGCCGAGCCCTAAGGGAGACCCAGTACTTC
CASRGRALRETQYF
>TRBV12-3/TRBV12-4|TRBJ1-2|14|TRBD1|-
TGTGCCAGCAATAATCCGGACAGGGGGCCAACCTACACCTTC
CASNNPDRGPTYTF
>TRBV5-1|TRBJ2-1|15|TRBD1|-
TGCGCCAGCAGCGCCTCCTGGACAGGCAACAATGAGCAGTTCTTC
CASSASWTGNNEQFF
>TRBV9|TRBJ1-1|13|TRBD1|-
TGTGCCAGCGGGCAGGGGGCGAAGACTGAAGCTTTCTTT
CASGQGAKTEAFF
>TRBV4-1|TRBJ1-1|18|-|few
TGCGCCAGCAGCCAAGACCTCCGGGGTCTGGGCGTGAACACTGAAGCTTTCTTT
CASSQDLRGLGVNTEAFF
>TRBV9|TRBJ2-5|13|-|-
TGTGCCAGCAGCGCTCATCAGGGAGAGACCCAGTACTTC
CASSAHQGETQYF